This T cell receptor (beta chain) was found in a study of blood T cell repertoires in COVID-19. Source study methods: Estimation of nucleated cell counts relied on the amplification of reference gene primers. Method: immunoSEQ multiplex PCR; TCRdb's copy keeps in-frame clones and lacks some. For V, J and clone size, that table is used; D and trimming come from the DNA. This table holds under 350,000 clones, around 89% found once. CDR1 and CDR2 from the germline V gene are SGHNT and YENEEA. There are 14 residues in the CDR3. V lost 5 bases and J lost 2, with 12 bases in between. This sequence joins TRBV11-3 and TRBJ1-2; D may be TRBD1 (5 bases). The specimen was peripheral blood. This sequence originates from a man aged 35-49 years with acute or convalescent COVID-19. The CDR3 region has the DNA TGTGCCAGCAGCGGGCGGGGCGGCAACTATGGCTACACCTTC. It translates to CASSGRGGNYGYTF.